The clone carrying this T cell receptor beta chain was picked up many times. Its antigen remains unidentified. CD8+CD57+ cell expansion had been shown by flow cytometry in patients chosen for sequencing. Blood sampling was performed on the patients, and none of them had received therapy by then. This sample was included in a study of CD8+CD57+ T cells in acquired aplastic anemia. Study as a whole: DNA recovered from sorted CD4+ and CD8+ cells had a mean of approximately 3 ug. General observations from the study: Patients were compared with controls for CD8+ Simpson's diversity, and no significant difference emerged. About 29 sequences, all CD8+ CDR3, were shared between patients and controls.

The CDR3 is 18 amino acids. Germline CDR1 LNHDA, CDR2 SQIVND (reference sequence). J was trimmed by 0 bases and V by 9 bases; bases with no gene match: 14. Genomic DNA, serving as template, underwent TCR beta VDJ and CDR3 profiling. TCRdb called the reads again in MiXCR, with one record for every CDR3 protein. Among fewer than 200,000 distinct CDR3 sequences listed, around 50% were seen once. The sequence was collected from a human donor with aplastic anemia. What was sequenced was sorted CD4+, CD8+, or CD8+CD57+ T cells (not recorded which) from PBMCs. This rearrangement joins TRBV19 to TRBJ2-4; 10 bases fit TRBD2. The CDR3 DNA sequence: TGTGCCAGCGCCACGGGGGCTAGCGGGGGACTAGCCAAAAACATTCAGTACTTC. Amino acid sequence: CASATGASGGLAKNIQYF.